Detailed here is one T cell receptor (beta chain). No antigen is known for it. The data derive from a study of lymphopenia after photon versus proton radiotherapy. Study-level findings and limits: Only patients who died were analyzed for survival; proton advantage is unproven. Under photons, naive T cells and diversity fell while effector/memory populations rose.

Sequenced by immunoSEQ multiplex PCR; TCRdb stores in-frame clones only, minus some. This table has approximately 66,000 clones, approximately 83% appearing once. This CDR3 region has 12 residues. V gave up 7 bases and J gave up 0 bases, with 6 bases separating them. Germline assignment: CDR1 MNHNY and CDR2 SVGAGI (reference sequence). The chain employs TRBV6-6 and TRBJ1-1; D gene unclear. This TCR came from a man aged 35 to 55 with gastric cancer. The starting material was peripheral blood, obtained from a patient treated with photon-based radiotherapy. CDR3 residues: CASKGMNTEAFF. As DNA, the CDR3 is TGTGCCAGCAAGGGTATGAACACTGAAGCTTTCTTT.